This T cell receptor (beta chain) came from a study of blood T cell repertoires in COVID-19. Study as a whole: Collection of acute and convalescent COVID-19 samples took place in the United States, Italy and Spain.

Donors were grouped by their self-reported clinical history. Per the study methods: The assay estimated nucleated cells by amplifying reference gene primers. Generated by immunoSEQ multiplex PCR, the TCRdb table keeps only in-frame clones and is missing some. V and J calls and clone size are given by that table; D and trimming were obtained from the DNA. The repertoire holds fewer than 250,000 clones, approximately 86% seen once, with roughly 14% in the top ten. The material sequenced was PBMCs or T cells enriched from blood (not recorded which). This clonotype originated in a woman aged 50 to 65 with acute COVID-19.

CDR3: CASSPGQGRSPLHF. The CDR3 DNA is TGTGCCAGCAGTCCGGGACAGGGTAGATCACCCCTCCACTTT. The gene calls are TRBV27 and TRBJ1-6, with 9 bases fitting TRBD1. Germline assignment: CDR1 MNHEY and CDR2 SMNVEV (reference sequence). V dropped 5 bases and J dropped 10; count of bases not matched to a gene: 6. CDR3 length: 14 residues.